This T cell receptor beta chain was identified in a study of blood T cell repertoires in COVID-19. Study at large: Some COVID-19 samples were acute and others convalescent; all came from the United States, Italy and Spain.

CDR3 length equals 15 residues. Germline assignment: CDR1 SGHTA and CDR2 FQGTGA. V lost 0 bases and J lost 6; bases outside the gene matches: 4. Study processing details: Researchers report that nucleated cell counts were estimated from reference gene primer amplification. Assay used: immunoSEQ multiplex PCR; TCRdb lists only in-frame clones, some missing. From that table come the V and J calls and clone size; the DNA was used to work out D and trimming. This sample has about 280,000 clones, with roughly four fifths found just once. The sample taken for sequencing was peripheral blood. This TCR was recovered from a woman aged 45-59 years who had recovered from COVID-19. This rearrangement joins TRBV7-3 to TRBJ1-4; 7 bases align to TRBD1. CDR3 in amino acids: CASSLTKDRDEKLFF. The CDR3 DNA reads as TGTGCCAGCAGCTTAACCAAAGACAGGGATGAAAAACTGTTTTTT.